This T cell receptor beta chain was identified in a study of blood T cell repertoires in COVID-19. Libraries were prepared by immunoSEQ multiplex PCR; TCRdb keeps only in-frame clonotypes and omits some of them. The sample shows 370,000 or so clones, about 87% of them seen only once. In germline, CDR1 is SGDLS, CDR2 YYNGEE. The ends were cut back, 3 bases at V and 7 bases at J, with 13 bases in the middle. CDR3 length: 13 amino acids. This clone was seen only once. This TCR came from a young man who had recovered from COVID-19. The V and J genes are TRBV9 and TRBJ2-5; D gene uncertain. Sequences were obtained from PBMCs or T cells enriched from blood (not recorded which). CDR3: CASSGQEIGTQYF. In DNA, the CDR3 is TGTGCCAGCAGCGGGCAGGAAATAGGGACCCAGTACTTC.